The clone carrying this T cell receptor beta chain was counted between two and nine times. What it binds is unknown. This record belongs to a study of beta chain features in type 1 diabetes. Points from the study as a whole: Diminished insertions and augmented deletions at VDJ junctions characterized type 1 diabetes patients. Shortening of TCRB CDR3s, moderate but significant, appeared in all four CD4+ subsets of Type 1 diabetes patients. Patients' naive, central memory and regulatory TCRB repertoires appeared more alike than those of healthy donors.

Each of the sorted populations had a purity greater than 98%. CDR1 is LNHDA, CDR2 SQIVND, per germline (reference sequence). The V and J ends lost 7 bases and 7 bases, in that order; junction bases with no gene match: 14. The CDR3 totals 15 residues. Expressed TCRB transcripts were sequenced, since all the RNA that had been isolated was reverse transcribed. Only in-frame clones appear in the TCRdb table, and some are missing; sequencing was by immunoSEQ multiplex PCR. This table holds about 290,000 clones, approximately 8% found once. The clonotype was recovered from a woman between 18 and 29 years old in good health. Sequencing was done on a sample of central memory CD4+ T cells from blood. V gene TRBV19 combines with J gene TRBJ2-5, with TRBD2 matching 8 bases. DNA of the CDR3: TGTGCCAGTAAGCGAACTAGCGGAGGCGTCGGGACCCAGTACTTC. Protein: CASKRTSGGVGTQYF.